What follows is one T cell receptor (beta chain) and its context. This CDR3 contains 12 residues. V lost 6 bases and J lost 0, with 6 bases in between. CDR1 MNHNS and CDR2 SASEGT come from the germline V gene. The sample is drawn from a study of blood T cell repertoires in COVID-19. Study in general: Sample material is recorded as cDNA or gDNA derived from T cells, B-cell-depleted T cells, or PBMCs.

Authors' analysis steps: The assay estimated nucleated cells by amplifying reference gene primers. The method was immunoSEQ multiplex PCR; TCRdb's version includes in-frame clones alone and lacks a portion of them. Clone size and V and J calls were adopted from that table, with D and trimming inferred from the DNA. The sample yields about 87,000 clones, around 75% seen once. This clonotype originated in a woman between 45 and 60 years old with acute or convalescent COVID-19. V is TRBV6-1 and J is TRBJ2-7; tentatively, D is TRBD2 (6 bases). The sequencing input was peripheral blood. In nucleotides, the CDR3 is TGTGCCAGCAGGCGGGGCTCCTACGAGCAGTACTTC. This sequence encodes CASRRGSYEQYF.